The entry below gives a single T cell receptor (beta chain) sequence along with its context. Authors' analysis steps: Counts of nucleated cells, estimated from reference gene primer amplification, were obtained. Profiled with immunoSEQ multiplex PCR; TCRdb holds only in-frame clones, not every one. V, J and clone size were drawn from that table, and D and trimming were deduced from the DNA. The sample has 200,000 to 300,000 clones; about 82% are singletons. These data come from a study of blood T cell repertoires in COVID-19. Study summary: The United States, Italy and Spain were the sources of the acute and convalescent COVID-19 samples. PBMCs, B-cell-depleted T cells, or T cells provided the cDNA or gDNA that made up the material.

Patients at the Seattle site were enrolled during active infection and followed longitudinally. The receptor comes from a woman aged 80 or over with COVID-19, enrolled during active disease. Sequenced: peripheral blood.

The chain's CDR3 is CASSSRTSGGPSYNEQFF. In DNA, the CDR3 is TGTGCCAGCAGCTCCCGGACTAGCGGGGGCCCTTCCTACAATGAGCAGTTCTTC. The chain carries TRBV7-2 and TRBJ2-1; TRBD2 agrees at 13 bases. The CDR3 sequence is 18 residues long. Germline V gene data show CDR1 as SGHTA and CDR2 as FQGNSA. Germline trimming cut 4 bases from V and 1 base from J; bases unmatched to any gene: 7.